These T cell receptor beta chains were read from a single sample in a study of breast tumors, draining lymph nodes, adjacent tissues. TCRdb reprocessed the multiplex PCR reads with MiXCR, giving one entry per CDR3 protein. Among 140,000 or so distinct CDR3 sequences listed, about 31% were seen once. Material: axillary lymph node tissue. Source of these receptors: a female donor with breast cancer. Some clones in this sample may be carry-over from other donors' samples. The CDR3 runs from the conserved cysteine through the conserved F or W. The D gene is left open where the match is weak. Size tells how often a clone was seen (once, few, many) or the class of an expanded clone, and some rows leave it out.

clone size	V gene	J gene	D gene	CDR3 protein	CDR3 DNA
few	TRBV5-5	TRBJ2-5	TRBD2	CASSRTSAGEETQYF	TGTGCCAGCAGCCGGACTAGCGCGGGCGAAGAGACCCAGTACTTC
many	TRBV4-1	TRBJ2-1	TRBD2	CASSQGTSSNEQFF	TGCGCCAGCAGCCAAGGGACTAGCAGTAATGAGCAGTTCTTC
many	TRBV7-9	TRBJ1-2	-	CASSLNTGNGYTF	TGTGCCAGCAGCTTAAATACAGGGAATGGCTACACCTTC
many	TRBV6-5	TRBJ2-6	-	CASTPGHLSGANVLTF	TGTGCCAGCACCCCCGGACACCTCTCTGGGGCCAACGTCCTGACTTTC
many	TRBV5-1	TRBJ2-3	-	CASSSGGTTDTQYF	TGCGCCAGCAGCTCGGGGGGCACCACAGATACGCAGTATTTT
-	TRBV20-1	TRBJ1-6	-	CSAPRSHRDSPLHF	TGCAGTGCGCCTAGGTCCCATCGGGATTCACCCCTCCACTTT
many	TRBV19	TRBJ2-7	-	CASSKETEKSSYEQYF	TGTGCCAGTAGTAAGGAAACAGAGAAAAGCTCCTACGAGCAGTACTTC
many	TRBV19	TRBJ1-5	-	CASSNTGEGNQPQHF	TGTGCCAGTAGCAACACGGGCGAGGGCAATCAGCCCCAGCATTTT
many	TRBV6-1	TRBJ1-4	-	CASSELGRGNEKLFF	TGTGCCAGCAGTGAATTAGGCAGGGGAAATGAAAAACTGTTTTTT
many	TRBV5-1	TRBJ1-6	-	CASRGSGNNSPLHF	TGCGCCAGCAGGGGCTCAGGGAATAATTCACCCCTCCACTTT
many	TRBV4-2	TRBJ1-4	-	CASSQDTTASGRVGEKLFF	TGTGCCAGCAGCCAAGATACCACCGCTTCGGGGAGGGTTGGTGAAAAACTGTTTTTT
many	TRBV20-1	TRBJ2-2	TRBD2	CSASSGGVTGELFF	TGCAGTGCTAGTAGCGGGGGGGTCACCGGGGAGCTGTTTTTT
many	TRBV5-8	TRBJ2-3	TRBD2	CASSMTSQDTQYF	TGTGCCAGCAGTATGACTAGCCAGGATACGCAGTATTTT
few	TRBV5-8	TRBJ2-2	-	CASSLPGARTGELFF	TGTGCCAGCAGCTTGCCAGGGGCGCGCACCGGGGAGCTGTTTTTT
many	TRBV30	TRBJ1-5	-	CAWSVDLNQPQHF	TGTGCCTGGAGTGTGGACCTCAATCAGCCCCAGCATTTT
-	TRBV7-2	TRBJ2-1	-	CASSFSAFSYNEQFF	TGTGCCAGCAGCTTTAGTGCTTTCTCCTACAATGAGCAGTTCTTC
-	TRBV2	TRBJ2-2	-	CASKRRLTNTGELFF	TGTGCCAGCAAAAGGCGCTTGACAAACACCGGGGAGCTGTTTTTT
many	TRBV9	TRBJ1-2	-	CASSVAPVGDYGYTF	TGTGCCAGCAGCGTAGCTCCGGTGGGGGACTATGGCTACACCTTC
few	TRBV20-1	TRBJ1-1	-	CSARDGRVPQNTEAFF	TGCAGTGCTAGAGACGGCCGGGTTCCCCAGAACACTGAAGCTTTCTTT
-	TRBV2	TRBJ1-4	-	CASSEWDRARPQELFF	TGTGCCAGCAGTGAATGGGATCGGGCCCGACCTCAAGAACTGTTTTTT
-	TRBV20-1	TRBJ2-3	TRBD2	CSARRPAGEQNEQYF	TGCAGTGCTAGACGGCCCGCGGGGGAGCAAAATGAGCAGTATTTT
many	TRBV28	TRBJ1-2	-	CASTPGFNYGYTF	TGTGCCAGCACCCCGGGCTTCAACTATGGCTACACCTTC
many	TRBV7-2	TRBJ2-1	-	CASKGQGIHNEQFF	TGTGCCAGCAAGGGGCAGGGCATCCACAATGAGCAGTTCTTC
many	TRBV12-3/TRBV12-4	TRBJ2-5	TRBD2	CASRLAGGRGLEETQYF	TGTGCCAGCAGACTAGCGGGGGGGCGGGGATTGGAGGAGACCCAGTACTTC